These 5 T cell receptor beta chains came from one sample sequenced in a study of blood T cells in healthy people across ages. Through a sample-barcoded 5' primer and a J-beta primer mix, a second PCR was run for roughly 6 to 12 cycles. TCRdb recomputed calls from the 5' RACE reads with MiXCR, one row per CDR3 protein. Of approximately 670,000 distinct CDR3 sequences detected, less than 45% appear once; the ten largest clones hold about 32%. Material: blood. All receptors derive from a man older than 75 in good health.

CDR3 DNA: TGTGCCAGCAGTTCCTGGCGGGGGGGCCAAGGCAATGAGCAGTTCTTC. Its protein is CASSSWRGGQGNEQFF. This rearrangement joins TRBV6-2 or TRBV6-3 to TRBJ2-1, with 9 bases that match TRBD2. V dropped 4 bases and J dropped 6; count of bases not matched to a gene: 10. The CDR3 loop spans 16 amino acids. Germline-derived CDR1 and CDR2 are MNHEY and SVGEGT.

This clonotype was seen a few times. V gene TRBV15 combines with J gene TRBJ2-3, with D perhaps assigned TRBD1 or TRBD2 (5 bases each). Between the trimmed V and J ends, which lost 5 bases and 0 bases, there was a span of 6 bases. The CDR3 length is 13 residues. Per the germline V gene, CDR1 is LNHNV and CDR2 is YYDKDF (reference sequence). CDR3 nucleotide sequence: TGTGCCACCAGCTGGGGGAGCACAGATACGCAGTATTTT. Its protein product is CATSWGSTDTQYF.

The chain uses TRBV24-1 and TRBJ2-6; perhaps TRBD1 as D (6 bases). This CDR3 is built from 16 residues. The V end was cut by 3 bases, the J end by 0 bases, with 8 bases between. In germline, CDR1 is KGHDR, CDR2 SFDVKD. CDR3 residues: CATSDATGSGANVLTF. In DNA form, the CDR3 reads TGTGCCACCAGTGATGCGACAGGCTCTGGGGCCAACGTCCTGACTTTC.

For the CDR3, the DNA is TGTGCCAGCAGCCAACACCGGGACTCTATTAACTATGGCTACACCTTC. Its protein product is CASSQHRDSINYGYTF. This rearrangement joins TRBV4-2 to TRBJ1-2; the D gene is possibly TRBD1 (5 bases). The CDR3 sequence is 16 residues long. Trimming took 2 bases from V and 1 from J, leaving 14 bases between them. Germline CDR1 reads LGHNA; CDR2 reads YNFKEQ.

The chain uses TRBV7-8 and TRBJ2-2, with a tentative D call TRBD1 (5 bases). The CDR3 is made up of 18 amino acids. CDR1 and CDR2 from the germline V gene are SGHVS and FQNEAQ. Between the trimmed V and J ends, which lost 4 bases and 5 bases, there was a span of 23 bases. The CDR3 reads CASSSGRRGIERTGELFF. In nucleotides, the CDR3 is TGTGCCAGCAGCTCCGGCCGTAGGGGAATTGAGAGAACCGGGGAGCTGTTTTTT.